This T cell receptor beta chain came from a study of T cell repertoires in cytomegalovirus infection. As for the study in general: Newly reported HLA-C-restricted and thoroughly characterized HLA-B-restricted CMV epitopes were employed. Matching HLA type, along with CMV infection, was indicated by public TCR beta signatures. Points from the study as a whole: HLA-C-restricted CMV-specific TCR beta clonotypes were dominant in the ex vivo response. Pooled public TCR beta family frequency picked out CMV carriers with the relevant HLA.

TCRdb redid the calling of the reads with MiXCR, one entry per CDR3 protein. The repertoire includes roughly 150,000 distinct CDR3 sequences, roughly 21% of them detected once, and roughly 25% sits in the top ten. The length of the CDR3 is 17 residues. Germline V lookup: CDR1 MNHEY, CDR2 SVGEGT. Worth noting for this clonotype: Its antigen remains unidentified. A clone one base away is much larger, so this may be a read error.

The TCR was taken from a human donor in good health (CMV status not recorded). Some clones in this sample may be carry-over from other donors' samples. The material sequenced was CD8+ T cells from cultured PBMCs, taken from culture after CMV antigen stimulation. The V and J genes are TRBV6-2 or TRBV6-3 and TRBJ2-5, with D unclear. The CDR3 is CARSSVGARWGQETQYF. CDR3 nucleotide sequence: TGTGCCCGCAGTTCTGTTGGCGCCCGCTGGGGCCAAGAGACCCAGTACTTC.